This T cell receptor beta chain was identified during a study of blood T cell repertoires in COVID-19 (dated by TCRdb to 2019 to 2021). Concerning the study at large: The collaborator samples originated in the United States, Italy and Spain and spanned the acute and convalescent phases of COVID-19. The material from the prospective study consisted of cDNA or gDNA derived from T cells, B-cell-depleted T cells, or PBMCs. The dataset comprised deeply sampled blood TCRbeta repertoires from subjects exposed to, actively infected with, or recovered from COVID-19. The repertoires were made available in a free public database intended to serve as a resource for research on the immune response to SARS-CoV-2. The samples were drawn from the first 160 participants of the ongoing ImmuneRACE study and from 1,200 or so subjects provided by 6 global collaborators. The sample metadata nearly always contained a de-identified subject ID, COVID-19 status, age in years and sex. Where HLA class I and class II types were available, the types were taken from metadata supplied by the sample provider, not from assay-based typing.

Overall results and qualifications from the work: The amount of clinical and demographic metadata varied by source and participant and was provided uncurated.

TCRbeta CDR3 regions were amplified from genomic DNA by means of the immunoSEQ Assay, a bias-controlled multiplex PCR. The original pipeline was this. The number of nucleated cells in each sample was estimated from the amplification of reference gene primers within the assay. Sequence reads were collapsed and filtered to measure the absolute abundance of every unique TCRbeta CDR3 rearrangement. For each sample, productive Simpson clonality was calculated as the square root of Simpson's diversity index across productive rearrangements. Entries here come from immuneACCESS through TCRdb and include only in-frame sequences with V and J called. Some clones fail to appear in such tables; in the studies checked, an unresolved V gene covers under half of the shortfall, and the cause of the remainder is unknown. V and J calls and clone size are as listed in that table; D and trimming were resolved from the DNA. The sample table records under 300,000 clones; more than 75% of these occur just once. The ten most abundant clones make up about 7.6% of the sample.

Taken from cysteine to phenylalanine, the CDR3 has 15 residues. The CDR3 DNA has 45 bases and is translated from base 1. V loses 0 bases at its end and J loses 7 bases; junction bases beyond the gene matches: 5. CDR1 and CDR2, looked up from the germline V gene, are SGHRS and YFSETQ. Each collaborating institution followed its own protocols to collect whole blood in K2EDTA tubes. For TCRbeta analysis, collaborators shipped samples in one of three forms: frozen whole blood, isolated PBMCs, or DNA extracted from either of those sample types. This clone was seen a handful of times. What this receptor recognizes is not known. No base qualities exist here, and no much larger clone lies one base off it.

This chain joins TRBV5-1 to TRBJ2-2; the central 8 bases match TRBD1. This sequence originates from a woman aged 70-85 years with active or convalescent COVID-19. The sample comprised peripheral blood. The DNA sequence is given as TGCGCCAGCAGCTTGGGGACAGGGTACGGCGGGGAGCTGTTTTTT. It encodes CASSLGTGYGGELFF.